The TCR beta chain described here comes from a study of T-cell memory formation after mild COVID-19. Regarding the study as a whole: Those CD4+ clones that contracted were mainly in CM and EM (CD8+ ones in EMRA). Day 15 to 85 contracting clones showed balanced CD4/CD8; later expanders leaned CD4+. Certain responding clones were present in pre-infection memory, suggesting participation of cross-reactive memory.

Trimming shortened V by 5 bases and J by 8 bases, and 13 bases separated the two germline ends. Looked up from germline, CDR1 is SGHTA and CDR2 is FQGNSA. The CDR3 is 13 residues long. A single record per CDR3 protein comes from TCRdb applying MiXCR to the 5' RACE reads. The table lists around 320,000 distinct CDR3 sequences, approximately 19% of them singletons, with roughly 21% in the top ten. As regards this clonotype: Its antigen is undetermined.

This TCR derives from a young man who had mild COVID-19 (a few samples of this study predate the infection). Cell type and time point are not known. The chain employs TRBV7-2 and TRBJ2-1; the D is unclear. Specimen: PBMCs or a T cell subset sorted from them (not recorded which). In DNA, the CDR3 is TGTGCCAGCAGCCCCCCGGGTGGATATGAGCAGTTCTTC. It codes for CASSPPGGYEQFF.